Below, 6 T cell receptor beta chains from the same sample are listed, as sequenced in a study of T cell repertoires in cytomegalovirus infection. Their antigen targets remain unknown. MiXCR, run by TCRdb on the reads, gives a single entry per CDR3 protein. The sample shows approximately 130,000 distinct CDR3 sequences, more than 20% of them seen only once. Sequencing was carried out using PBMCs, sequenced either directly or after in vitro stimulation (not recorded which). Every receptor here comes from a human donor in good health (CMV status not recorded). Some clones in this sample may be carry-over from other donors' samples.

The V and J genes are TRBV15 and TRBJ2-7; 12 bases line up with TRBD2. Looked up from germline, CDR1 is LNHNV and CDR2 is YYDKDF (reference sequence). The V and J ends lost 1 base and 5 bases, in that order; junction bases with no gene match: 3. The CDR3 sequence is 15 residues long. The CDR3 DNA is TGTGCCACCAGCAGAGGACTAGCGGGAGATCACGAGCAGTACGTC. Translation: CATSRGLAGDHEQYV.

In DNA form, the CDR3 reads TGTGCCACCAGTGATTCTCAGGGTCCCCCGGAGACCCAGTACTTC. This gives the protein CATSDSQGPPETQYF. The gene calls are TRBV24-1 and TRBJ2-5; possible D gene TRBD1, 5 bases. The length of the CDR3 is 15 residues. CDR1 and CDR2 (germline): KGHDR, SFDVKD. V was shortened by 2 bases and J by 5 bases, with 14 bases between the two germline ends.

This clonotype was observed at least ten times. This chain joins TRBV7-9 and TRBJ2-5; 7 bases match TRBD1. Germline lookup yields CDR1 SEHNR and CDR2 FQNEAQ (reference sequence). V lost 5 bases to trimming and J lost 2 bases; unmatched junction nucleotides: 5. The CDR3 extends over 14 amino acids. CDR3: CASSTPGQQETQYF. The CDR3 DNA is TGTGCCAGCAGCACACCGGGACAGCAAGAGACCCAGTACTTC.

Many counts were recorded for this clonotype. The chain joins TRBV12-3 or TRBV12-4 to TRBJ2-6; D perhaps matches TRBD1 (5 bases). The CDR3 runs to 12 residues. V lost 2 bases and J 15 bases, leaving 11 bases between the germline ends. This chain's CDR3 is CASSLRVQGLTF. The CDR3, as DNA: TGTGCCAGCAGTTTACGGGTTCAGGGCCTGACTTTC.

This chain links TRBV27 with TRBJ1-3; D gene uncertain. V lost 3 bases and J 1 base, leaving 7 bases between the germline ends. Germline V CDR1 and CDR2: MNHEY, SMNVEV (reference sequence). This CDR3 is built from 14 residues. Written as DNA, the CDR3 is TGTGCCAGCAGTTTCTCGAGTTCTGGAAACACCATATATTTT. Its protein product is CASSFSSSGNTIYF.

This clonotype was found a few times. CDR3 bases: TGTGCCAGCAGTTTTCAGGGCGCCGTCGCTGAAGCTTTCTTT. As protein: CASSFQGAVAEAFF. The V gene is TRBV12-3 or TRBV12-4, the J gene TRBJ1-1, with D possibly matching TRBD1 (5 bases). The CDR3 is 14 amino acids. V was shortened by 3 bases and J by 6 bases, with 14 bases between the two germline ends.